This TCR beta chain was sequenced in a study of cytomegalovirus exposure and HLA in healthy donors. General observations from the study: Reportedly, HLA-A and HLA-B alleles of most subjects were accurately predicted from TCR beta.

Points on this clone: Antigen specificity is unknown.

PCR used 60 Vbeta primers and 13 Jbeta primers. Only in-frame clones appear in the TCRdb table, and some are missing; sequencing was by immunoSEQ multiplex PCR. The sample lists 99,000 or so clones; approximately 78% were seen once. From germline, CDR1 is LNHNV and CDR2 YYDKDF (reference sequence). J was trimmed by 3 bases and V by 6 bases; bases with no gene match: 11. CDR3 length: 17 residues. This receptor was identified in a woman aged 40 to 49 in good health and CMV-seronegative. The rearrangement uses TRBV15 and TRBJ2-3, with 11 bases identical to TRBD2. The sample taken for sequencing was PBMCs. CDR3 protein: CATSWPIAGGPTDTQYF. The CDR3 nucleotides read TGTGCCACCAGTTGGCCAATAGCGGGAGGGCCAACAGATACGCAGTATTTT.